This entry lists 14 T cell receptor beta chains sequenced from one sample in a study of a mutant IDH1 vaccine in newly diagnosed glioma. These receptors' antigens are unknown. Time point meaning: week 23, last vaccination. Every single dose of the vaccine, 300 ug of mutant IDH1 20-mer peptide, came with topical imiquimod. Libraries were prepared by immunoSEQ multiplex PCR; TCRdb keeps only in-frame clonotypes and omits some of them. Of over 25,000 clones in the sample, around 89% were seen once. This specimen was PBMCs, taken from a glioma patient whose treatment included an IDH1 peptide vaccine. These receptors were taken from a man in his forties with glioma.

This clone was observed a single time. V usage is TRBV19 and J usage is TRBJ2-3; 10 nucleotides line up with TRBD1. The CDR3 loop spans 14 amino acids. V lost 5 bases and J lost 5; bases outside the gene matches: 4. Germline CDR1 reads LNHDA; CDR2 reads SQIVND (reference sequence). CDR3 loop: CASSPDRGRDTQYF. The CDR3 DNA sequence: TGTGCCAGTAGTCCGGACAGGGGGAGAGATACGCAGTATTTT.

V is TRBV5-5 and J is TRBJ2-7, with 8 bases lining up with TRBD1. The CDR3 has 14 amino acids. Per germline, CDR1 SGHKS and CDR2 YYEKEE (reference sequence). V trimming: 3 bases; J trimming: 5 bases; junction bases outside the gene matches: 7. In DNA form, the CDR3 reads TGTGCCAGCAGCTCCCCAGGGGGCGCCCACGAGCAGTACTTC. Amino acids: CASSSPGGAHEQYF.

V and J are TRBV5-6 and TRBJ2-3; D unclear. This CDR3 has 13 residues. V was cut by 1 base and J by 5 bases, with 8 bases left in between. The germline CDR1 and CDR2 sequences are SGHDT and YYEEEE. CDR3 nucleotide sequence: TGTGCCAGCAGCTTGCCTGCGCAAGATACGCAGTATTTT. Translating it yields CASSLPAQDTQYF.

The genes are TRBV5-5 and TRBJ2-7; D is unclear. This CDR3 has 14 residues. Germline V gene lookup returns CDR1 SGHKS and CDR2 YYEKEE (reference sequence). Trimming removed 0 bases at V and 2 bases at J, with 9 bases between. CDR3 sequence reads: CASSLADIPYEQYF. The CDR3 coding sequence is TGTGCCAGCAGCTTGGCGGATATCCCCTACGAGCAGTACTTC.

The chain has TRBV5-8 and TRBJ2-3, with D maybe TRBD1 (6 bases). The CDR3 loop spans 17 amino acids. CDR1 and CDR2 (germline): SGHTS, YDEGEE. V lost 2 bases, J lost 0 bases, and 16 bases lay in between. Here the CDR3 DNA reads TGTGCCAGCAGCTTAAGGTACAGGACAGACAGCACAGATACGCAGTATTTT. Protein product: CASSLRYRTDSTDTQYF.

The chain combines TRBV6-5 with TRBJ2-7; 10 positions match TRBD2. Germline V gives CDR1 MNHEY, CDR2 SVGAGI. The V and J ends lost 5 bases and 0 bases, in that order; junction bases with no gene match: 4. This CDR3 is built from 15 residues. The CDR3 bases are TGTGCCAGCAGTGGGACTAGCGCGAGCTCCTACGAGCAGTACTTC. It specifies CASSGTSASSYEQYF.

This chain links TRBV4-3 with TRBJ2-2; the D is unclear. The CDR3 is 15 residues long. V was pared by 1 base and J by 6 bases, with 12 bases between. Germline V gene data show CDR1 as LGHNA and CDR2 as YSLEER. CDR3 region: CASSQAAIWAGELFF. The CDR3 DNA sequence: TGCGCCAGCAGCCAAGCGGCAATCTGGGCCGGGGAGCTGTTTTTT.

The V gene is TRBV6-5, the J gene TRBJ2-3; tentatively, D is TRBD2 (6 bases). Trimming removed 4 bases at V and 6 bases at J, with 17 bases between. The CDR3 runs to 15 residues. The germline V gene has CDR1 MNHEY and CDR2 SVGAGI. The CDR3 DNA reads TGTGCCAGCAGTTCGCCGGGACTCTATCCCGATACGCAGTATTTT. Its protein is CASSSPGLYPDTQYF.

This clone turned up a few times. The chain couples TRBV30 to TRBJ1-1; D uncertain. The CDR3 loop spans 11 amino acids. The V gene's germline CDR1 is GTSNPN and CDR2 SVGIG (reference sequence). V lost 8 bases to trimming and J lost 1 base, with 8 bases between them. The CDR3 nucleotides are TGTGCCCGGTTGGGGAACACTGAAGCTTTCTTT. Its protein product is CARLGNTEAFF.

The J gene is TRBJ2-1, the V gene TRBV10-1; 8 bases agree with TRBD2. Germline trimming cut 5 bases from V and 1 base from J; bases unmatched to any gene: 4. This CDR3 is 15 amino acids long. Germline loops: CDR1 WNHNN, CDR2 SYGVQD (reference sequence). The CDR3 sequence is CASSSSGGSYNEQFF. CDR3 nucleotides: TGCGCCAGCAGTAGCAGCGGGGGTTCCTACAATGAGCAGTTCTTC.

V is TRBV5-1 and J is TRBJ2-1; no definite D call. Germline CDR1 SGHRS, CDR2 YFSETQ. V dropped 0 bases and J dropped 8 bases, with 15 bases sitting between them. The CDR3 has 15 amino acids. CDR3 bases: TGCGCCAGCAGCTTGGTAGGGTTTGCATCCTATGAGCAGTTCTTC. Encoded protein: CASSLVGFASYEQFF.

The V and J genes are TRBV6-1 and TRBJ1-4; D not resolved. The V and J ends lost 8 bases and 8 bases respectively, with 12 bases between them. The germline V gene encodes CDR1 MNHNS and CDR2 SASEGT. This CDR3 region has 12 residues. CDR3 bases: TGTGCCAGCGTCGGGCTGACCGAAAAACTGTTTTTT. This codes for CASVGLTEKLFF.

The chain joins TRBV18 to TRBJ2-7; a possible D gene is TRBD2 (5 bases). The CDR3 covers 15 residues. Trimming shortened V by 3 bases and J by 4 bases, and 16 bases separated the two germline ends. Germline CDR1 reads KGHSH; CDR2 reads LQKENI. The CDR3 sequence is CASSPRTRTDYEQYF. For the CDR3, the DNA is TGTGCCAGCTCACCCCGCACCAGGACTGATTACGAGCAGTACTTC.

The CDR3 reads CATSREVGASYEQYF. CDR3 in DNA: TGTGCCACCAGCAGAGAAGTGGGAGCTTCCTACGAGCAGTACTTC. The chain uses TRBV15 and TRBJ2-7; D may be TRBD2 (5 bases). Trimming took off 0 bases at V and 1 base at J, with 10 bases between the two ends. This CDR3 is 15 amino acids long. Looked up from germline, CDR1 is LNHNV and CDR2 is YYDKDF (reference sequence).